This record concerns one T cell receptor beta chain sequence. The data were produced by immunoSEQ multiplex PCR, yet TCRdb's version contains in-frame clones alone and is incomplete. The sample holds around 70,000 clones, 70% to 85% seen once. This sample was included in a study of blood T cell repertoires in COVID-19. The germline gives CDR1 ENHRY, CDR2 SYGVKD. The germline V and J ends were trimmed by 2 bases and 4 bases, with 8 bases remaining between them. CDR3 length: 13 amino acids. This receptor was identified in a man between 60 and 75 years old with active or convalescent COVID-19. The chain links TRBV10-3 to TRBJ2-5; D perhaps matches TRBD2 (6 bases). The source material was peripheral blood. The CDR3 DNA reads TGTGCCATCAGTGAGGCCGGGGGAGAGACCCAGTACTTC. Its protein is CAISEAGGETQYF.